Listed below are T cell receptor beta chains from one sample, sequenced in a study of identical twins. TCRdb re-called the 5' RACE reads through MiXCR, storing one row per CDR3 protein. The top ten hold approximately 0.25% of the sample, which has around 1.7 million distinct CDR3 sequences, around 29% seen once. What was sequenced was cord blood. Source of these receptors: a newborn girl in good health. Each CDR3 is given with its conserved first and last residue. The D gene is left open where the match is weak. Clone sizes are given selectively: once, few, many, or a class where the clone is expanded.

j_call: TRBJ2-7
d_call: -
clone_size: -
v_call: TRBV4-2
cdr3_nt: TGTGCCAGCAGCCAAGGGTCGGCGCAAGGCTACAATGAGCAGTACTTC
cdr3_aa: CASSQGSAQGYNEQYF

j_call: TRBJ1-6
d_call: -
clone_size: -
v_call: TRBV20-1
cdr3_nt: TGCAGTGCTAGAGATCAGAGGGGGTATGGTAATTCACCCCTCCACTTT
cdr3_aa: CSARDQRGYGNSPLHF

j_call: TRBJ2-4
d_call: -
clone_size: -
v_call: TRBV12-3/TRBV12-4
cdr3_nt: TGTGCCAGCACCAACGGGAACATTCAGTACTTC
cdr3_aa: CASTNGNIQYF

j_call: TRBJ2-2
d_call: TRBD2
clone_size: few
v_call: TRBV4-2
cdr3_nt: TGTGCCAGCAGCCAACCGGGACTAGCGGGAGGTACCGGGGAGCTGTTTTTT
cdr3_aa: CASSQPGLAGGTGELFF

j_call: TRBJ2-5
d_call: -
clone_size: few
v_call: TRBV18
cdr3_nt: TGTGCCAGCTCACCACCGCAGGGCAGGGAGACCCAGTACTTC
cdr3_aa: CASSPPQGRETQYF

j_call: TRBJ2-7
d_call: TRBD2
clone_size: many
v_call: TRBV20-1
cdr3_nt: TGCAGTGCTAGAGGAGCTAGCGGCTACGAGCAGTACTTC
cdr3_aa: CSARGASGYEQYF

j_call: TRBJ1-4
d_call: TRBD1
clone_size: -
v_call: TRBV4-1
cdr3_nt: TGCGCCAGCAGCCAAGCCCAGGGGGCTGAAAAACTGTTTTTT
cdr3_aa: CASSQAQGAEKLFF

j_call: TRBJ2-7
d_call: -
clone_size: -
v_call: TRBV20-1
cdr3_nt: TGCAGTGGTCCGGGACTCTCTTGGGGCGAGCAGTACTTC
cdr3_aa: CSGPGLSWGEQYF

j_call: TRBJ2-3
d_call: TRBD1
clone_size: -
v_call: TRBV28
cdr3_nt: TGTGCCAGCAGTTCCCCCAGGGGGCTCGCAGATACGCAGTATTTT
cdr3_aa: CASSSPRGLADTQYF

j_call: TRBJ1-2
d_call: -
clone_size: -
v_call: TRBV19
cdr3_nt: TGTGCCAGTAGTATTTTTGTCTACACCTTC
cdr3_aa: CASSIFVYTF

j_call: TRBJ1-4
d_call: -
clone_size: -
v_call: TRBV7-9
cdr3_nt: TGTGCCAGCAGCTTTCGGGGACCCCCGGATGAAAAACTGTTTTTT
cdr3_aa: CASSFRGPPDEKLFF

j_call: TRBJ2-4
d_call: TRBD2
clone_size: -
v_call: TRBV20-1
cdr3_nt: TGCAATGCTGGGGAGGGACTACTCTACAAAAACATTCAGTACTTC
cdr3_aa: CNAGEGLLYKNIQYF

j_call: TRBJ2-1
d_call: TRBD2
clone_size: -
v_call: TRBV12-3/TRBV12-4
cdr3_nt: TGTGCCAGCAGTTTGGTAGCGGGAGGGAGTGAGCAGTTCTTC
cdr3_aa: CASSLVAGGSEQFF

j_call: TRBJ2-7
d_call: TRBD2
clone_size: many
v_call: TRBV28
cdr3_nt: TGTGCCAGCAGCTTAGCCTCCGGGACTAGGAACGAGCAGTACTTC
cdr3_aa: CASSLASGTRNEQYF

j_call: TRBJ2-5
d_call: -
clone_size: few
v_call: TRBV5-1
cdr3_nt: TGCGCCAGCAGCTTTTTCGGGGGCCCTCAAGAGACCCAGTACTTC
cdr3_aa: CASSFFGGPQETQYF

j_call: TRBJ2-6
d_call: TRBD1
clone_size: many
v_call: TRBV28
cdr3_nt: TGTGCCAGCAGTTTGGGGACAGCTGGGGCCAACGTCCTGACTTTC
cdr3_aa: CASSLGTAGANVLTF

j_call: TRBJ1-4
d_call: TRBD1
clone_size: -
v_call: TRBV5-4
cdr3_nt: TGTGCCAGCAGCGGGGGACAGGGCCGAAATGAAAAACTGTTTTTT
cdr3_aa: CASSGGQGRNEKLFF

j_call: TRBJ2-2
d_call: -
clone_size: -
v_call: TRBV5-1
cdr3_nt: TGCGCCAGCAGCTCCAGGAGCACCGGGGAGCTGTTTTTT
cdr3_aa: CASSSRSTGELFF

j_call: TRBJ1-1
d_call: -
clone_size: -
v_call: TRBV25-1
cdr3_nt: TGTGCCAGCAGTGAATCGGGACGGCTGAACACTGAAGCTTTCTTT
cdr3_aa: CASSESGRLNTEAFF

j_call: TRBJ2-3
d_call: TRBD1
clone_size: -
v_call: TRBV11-1
cdr3_nt: TGTGCCAGCAGCTTATACCGGGACAGGGCCACAGATACGCAGTATTTT
cdr3_aa: CASSLYRDRATDTQYF

j_call: TRBJ2-3
d_call: -
clone_size: -
v_call: TRBV5-1
cdr3_nt: TGCGCCAGCACCCCGGGCTTCTCTAGCACAGATACGCAGTATTTT
cdr3_aa: CASTPGFSSTDTQYF

j_call: TRBJ2-5
d_call: -
clone_size: few
v_call: TRBV7-2
cdr3_nt: TGTGCCAGCAGCCTTACTAGGGCCCAAGAGACCCAGTACTTC
cdr3_aa: CASSLTRAQETQYF

j_call: TRBJ2-3
d_call: -
clone_size: -
v_call: TRBV18
cdr3_nt: TGTGCCAGCTTACCGAGCCGGACTGGCCGAGATACGCAGTATTTT
cdr3_aa: CASLPSRTGRDTQYF

j_call: TRBJ1-2
d_call: -
clone_size: few
v_call: TRBV7-9
cdr3_nt: TGTGCCAGCAGCCCAACAGGGTCGTCGGACACCTTTCTCTCTAACTATGGCTACACCTTC
cdr3_aa: CASSPTGSSDTFLSNYGYTF

j_call: TRBJ1-2
d_call: -
clone_size: few
v_call: TRBV6-5
cdr3_nt: TGTGCCAGCACTTATGACCGCAACTATGGCTACACCTTC
cdr3_aa: CASTYDRNYGYTF

j_call: TRBJ2-5
d_call: TRBD2
clone_size: -
v_call: TRBV28
cdr3_nt: TGTGCCAGCAGCAAATTGCGGGGGACGGGGGAGCAGTACTTC
cdr3_aa: CASSKLRGTGEQYF

j_call: TRBJ1-2
d_call: -
clone_size: many
v_call: TRBV10-3
cdr3_nt: TGTGCCATCAGTGAGGTTGGGCCTAACTATGGCTACACCTTC
cdr3_aa: CAISEVGPNYGYTF

j_call: TRBJ2-5
d_call: TRBD2
clone_size: few
v_call: TRBV28
cdr3_nt: TGTGCCAGCAGAACCGGGACTAGCGGGAGTAGTAGGGAGACCCAGTACTTC
cdr3_aa: CASRTGTSGSSRETQYF

j_call: TRBJ1-5
d_call: -
clone_size: few
v_call: TRBV20-1
cdr3_nt: TGCAGTGCTAGAGAATGGGGGGGTCAGCCCCAGCATTTT
cdr3_aa: CSAREWGGQPQHF

j_call: TRBJ2-5
d_call: TRBD2
clone_size: -
v_call: TRBV20-1
cdr3_nt: TGCGGAACTAGCGGGAGCCTCGGCGAGACCCAGTACTTC
cdr3_aa: CGTSGSLGETQYF

j_call: TRBJ2-7
d_call: -
clone_size: -
v_call: TRBV6-2/TRBV6-3
cdr3_nt: TGTGCCAGCAGTTACTCCCCCAGTAGCTCCTACGAGCAGTACTTC
cdr3_aa: CASSYSPSSSYEQYF

j_call: TRBJ2-4
d_call: TRBD2
clone_size: few
v_call: TRBV3-1
cdr3_nt: TGTGCCAGCAGCCAAATCACGGGAGGCACCAAGGGAAACATTCAGTACTTC
cdr3_aa: CASSQITGGTKGNIQYF